This is a list of T cell receptor beta chains from one sample in a study of shared clonotypes between healthy human individuals. Clones were sequenced by immunoSEQ multiplex PCR, and TCRdb holds only the in-frame ones, with some missing. The sample has around 510,000 clones; 90% to 96% are singletons. Sequencing was carried out using naive CD4+ T cells sorted from blood. The source is a woman in her 30s in good health. Both conserved end residues are part of each CDR3. D genes are given only for firm matches. Clone size is stated in some rows and not others, as once, few, many or a class when expanded.

TRBJ1-4	TRBV2	once	TRBD1	TGTGCCAGCAGACCCGGGACAGGGACTGGAAAACTGTTTTTT	CASRPGTGTGKLFF
TRBJ1-2	TRBV29-1	NA	TRBD1	TGCAGCGCCGGGACAGGGGGGAACTATGGCTACACCTTC	CSAGTGGNYGYTF
TRBJ1-5	TRBV6-5	NA	NA	TGTGCCAGCAGTTACTCTACAGGGTCAGACCAGCCCCAGCATTTT	CASSYSTGSDQPQHF
TRBJ2-1	TRBV2	once	NA	TGTGCCAGCAGGGGGGACGAGACGGATGAGCAGTTCTTC	CASRGDETDEQFF
TRBJ2-2	TRBV2	NA	TRBD1	TGTGCCACCATCGGCCGTAAAGCGGGACAGGGTGGAGCCGGGGAGCTGTTTTTT	CATIGRKAGQGGAGELFF
TRBJ2-7	TRBV13	NA	TRBD1	TGTGCCAGCAGCTTCAACGACAGGGTTGGCGAGCAGTACTTC	CASSFNDRVGEQYF
TRBJ2-6	TRBV6-5	NA	NA	TGTGCCAGCAGTCGCAGGACCTCTGGGGCCAACGTCCTGACTTTC	CASSRRTSGANVLTF
TRBJ2-2	TRBV5-4	NA	NA	TGTGCCAGCAGCTTGGGGTCACAACCCACCGGGGAGCTGTTTTTT	CASSLGSQPTGELFF
TRBJ2-1	TRBV4-2	NA	TRBD1	TGTGCCAGCAGCCAAGCGGGACAGGGGGCTTGGAATGAGCAGTTCTTC	CASSQAGQGAWNEQFF
TRBJ2-5	TRBV6-1	NA	TRBD2	TGTGCCAGCAGAGCGGGAGGGAAAGAGACCCAGTACTTC	CASRAGGKETQYF